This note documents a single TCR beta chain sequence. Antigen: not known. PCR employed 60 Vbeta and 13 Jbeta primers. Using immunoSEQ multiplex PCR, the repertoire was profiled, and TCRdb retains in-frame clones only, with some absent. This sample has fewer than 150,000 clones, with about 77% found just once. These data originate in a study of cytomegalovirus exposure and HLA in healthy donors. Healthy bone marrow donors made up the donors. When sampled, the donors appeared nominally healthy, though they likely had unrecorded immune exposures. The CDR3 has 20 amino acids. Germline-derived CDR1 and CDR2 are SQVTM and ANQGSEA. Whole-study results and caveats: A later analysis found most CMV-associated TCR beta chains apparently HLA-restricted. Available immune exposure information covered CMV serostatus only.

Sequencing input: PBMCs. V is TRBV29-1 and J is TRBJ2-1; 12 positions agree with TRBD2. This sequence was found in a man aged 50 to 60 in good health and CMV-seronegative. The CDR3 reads CAALIRYGLAGPSSYNEQFF. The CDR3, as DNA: TGCGCAGCGTTGATAAGGTATGGACTAGCGGGACCGAGCTCCTACAATGAGCAGTTCTTC.